The TCR beta chain described here comes from a study of blood T cells in healthy people across ages. For the second PCR, which ran for roughly 7 to 11 cycles, a sample-barcoded 5' primer and a J-beta primer mix were used. TCRdb fed the 5' RACE reads into MiXCR, producing one record per CDR3 protein. Seen here are roughly 860,000 distinct CDR3 sequences, 55% to 65% observed once, and the top ten hold around 30%. Findings of the study overall: Expanded clonotype changes were possibly confounded by unknown donor CMV status. Naive CD4+ cells and diversity were both higher in long-lived donors than in aged donors.

Individuals who donated were healthy Caucasians from Russia aged about 6 to 90. There were at least 5.5 micrograms of total RNA extracted from every sample. The CDR3 has 16 amino acids. With 3 bases clipped from V and 7 bases from J, the junction kept 10 bases outside the gene matches. With respect to this clonotype: The antigen remains unidentified.

V usage is TRBV12-3 or TRBV12-4 and J usage is TRBJ2-1; 9 bases line up with TRBD2. The TCR originated in a man in his thirties or forties in good health. The sample was blood. CDR3 residues: CASSFTPSGDWNEQFF. As DNA, the CDR3 is TGTGCCAGCAGTTTTACCCCTAGCGGGGACTGGAATGAGCAGTTCTTC.